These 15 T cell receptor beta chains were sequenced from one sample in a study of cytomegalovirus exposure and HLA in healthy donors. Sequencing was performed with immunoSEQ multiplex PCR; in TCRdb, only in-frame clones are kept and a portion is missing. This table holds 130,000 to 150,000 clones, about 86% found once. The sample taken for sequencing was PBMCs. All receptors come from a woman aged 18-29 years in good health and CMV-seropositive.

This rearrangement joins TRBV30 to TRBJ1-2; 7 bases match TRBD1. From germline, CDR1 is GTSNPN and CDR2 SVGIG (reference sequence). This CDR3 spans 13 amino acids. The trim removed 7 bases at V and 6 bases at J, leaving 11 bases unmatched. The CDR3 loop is CAYIRQGGDGYTF. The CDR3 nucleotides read TGTGCCTACATAAGACAGGGTGGGGATGGCTACACCTTC. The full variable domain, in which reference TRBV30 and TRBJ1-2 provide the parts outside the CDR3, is SQTIHQWPATLVQPVGSPLSLECTVEGTSNPNLYWYRQAAGRGLQLLFYSVGIGQISSEVPQNLSASRPQDRQFILSSKKLLLSDSGFYLCAYIRQGGDGYTFGSGTRLTVV.

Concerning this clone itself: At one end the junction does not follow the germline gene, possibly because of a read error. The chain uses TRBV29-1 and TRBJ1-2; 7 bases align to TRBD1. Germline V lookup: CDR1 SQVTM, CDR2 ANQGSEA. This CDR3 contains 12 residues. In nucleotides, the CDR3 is TGCAGCGTTCAAGACAGGGCCCATGGCTACACCTTC. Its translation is CSVQDRAHGYTF.

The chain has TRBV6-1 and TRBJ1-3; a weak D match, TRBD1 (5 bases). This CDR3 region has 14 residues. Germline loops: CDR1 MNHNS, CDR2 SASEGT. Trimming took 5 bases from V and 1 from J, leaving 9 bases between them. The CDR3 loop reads CASSTRGSGNTIYF. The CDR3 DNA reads TGTGCCAGCAGTACCCGGGGGTCTGGAAACACCATATATTTT.

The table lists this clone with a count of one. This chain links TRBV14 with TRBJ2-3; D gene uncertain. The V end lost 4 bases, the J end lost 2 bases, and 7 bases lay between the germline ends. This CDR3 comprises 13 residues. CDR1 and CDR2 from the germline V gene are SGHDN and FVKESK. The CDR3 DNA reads TGTGCCAGCAGCCTATACTACACAGATACGCAGTATTTT. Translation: CASSLYYTDTQYF.

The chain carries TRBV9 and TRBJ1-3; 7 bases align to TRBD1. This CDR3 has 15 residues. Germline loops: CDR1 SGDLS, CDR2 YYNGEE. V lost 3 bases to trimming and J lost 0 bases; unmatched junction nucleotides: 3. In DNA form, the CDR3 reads TGTGCCAGCAGCGGTGGACAGGTCTCTGGAAACACCATATATTTT. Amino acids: CASSGGQVSGNTIYF.

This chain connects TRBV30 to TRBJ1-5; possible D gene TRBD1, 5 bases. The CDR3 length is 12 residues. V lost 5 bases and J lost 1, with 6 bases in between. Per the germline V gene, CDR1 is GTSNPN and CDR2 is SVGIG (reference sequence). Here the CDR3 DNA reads TGTGCCTGGGGACACAGCAATCAGCCCCAGCATTTT. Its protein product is CAWGHSNQPQHF.

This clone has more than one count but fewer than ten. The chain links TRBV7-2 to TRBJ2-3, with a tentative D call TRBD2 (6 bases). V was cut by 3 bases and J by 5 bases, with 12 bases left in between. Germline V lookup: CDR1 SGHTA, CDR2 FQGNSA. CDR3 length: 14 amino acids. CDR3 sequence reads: CASSFTGDGDTQYF. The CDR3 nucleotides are TGTGCCAGCAGCTTTACGGGGGATGGAGATACGCAGTATTTT.

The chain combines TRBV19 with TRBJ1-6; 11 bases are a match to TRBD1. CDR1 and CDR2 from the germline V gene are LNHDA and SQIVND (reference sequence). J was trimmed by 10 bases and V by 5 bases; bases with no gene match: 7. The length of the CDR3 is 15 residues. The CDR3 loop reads CASSFGQGAGSPLHF. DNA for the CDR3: TGTGCCAGTAGTTTCGGACAGGGGGCCGGATCACCCCTCCACTTT.

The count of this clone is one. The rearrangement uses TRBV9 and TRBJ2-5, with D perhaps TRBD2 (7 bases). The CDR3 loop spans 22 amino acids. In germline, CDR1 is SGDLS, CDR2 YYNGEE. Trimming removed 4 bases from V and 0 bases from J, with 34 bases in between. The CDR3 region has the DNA TGTGCCAGCAGCCCAGGCCCGGAGGACTACCGGGGGGCTAGCGGACACCAAGAGACCCAGTACTTC. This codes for CASSPGPEDYRGASGHQETQYF. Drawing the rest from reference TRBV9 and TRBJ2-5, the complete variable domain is DSGVTQTPKHLITATGQRVTLRCSPRSGDLSVYWYQQSLDQGLQFLIQYYNGEERAKGNILERFSAQQFPDLHSELNLSSLELGDSALYFCASSPGPEDYRGASGHQETQYFGPGTRLLVL.

CDR3: CASSSPGQGNPETQYF. The CDR3 DNA sequence: TGCGCCAGCAGCTCCCCGGGACAGGGTAACCCAGAGACCCAGTACTTC. The V call is TRBV5-1, the J call TRBJ2-5, with 9 bases aligning to TRBD1. The CDR3 is made up of 16 amino acids. After removal of 3 bases from V and 4 bases from J, the junction contained 10 bases not matched to a gene. Germline V gives CDR1 SGHRS, CDR2 YFSETQ.

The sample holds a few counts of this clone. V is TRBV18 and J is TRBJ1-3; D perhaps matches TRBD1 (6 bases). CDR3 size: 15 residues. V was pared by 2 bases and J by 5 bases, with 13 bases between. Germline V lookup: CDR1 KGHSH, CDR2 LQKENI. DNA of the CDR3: TGTGCCAGCTCACCAAACCGGGACAACAGAAACACCATATATTTT. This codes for CASSPNRDNRNTIYF.

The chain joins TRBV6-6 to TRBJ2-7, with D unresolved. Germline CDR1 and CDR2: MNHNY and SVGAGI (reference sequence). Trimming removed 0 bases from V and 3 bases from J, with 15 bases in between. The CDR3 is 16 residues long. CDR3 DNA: TGTGCCAGCAGTTACTCGACGGAGAACCAACACTACGAGCAGTACTTC. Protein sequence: CASSYSTENQHYEQYF.

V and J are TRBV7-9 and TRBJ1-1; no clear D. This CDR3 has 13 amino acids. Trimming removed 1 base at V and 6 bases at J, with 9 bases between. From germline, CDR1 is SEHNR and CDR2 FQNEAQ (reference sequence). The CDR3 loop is CASSLVGPPEAFF. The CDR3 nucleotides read TGTGCCAGCAGCTTAGTTGGGCCGCCTGAAGCTTTCTTT.

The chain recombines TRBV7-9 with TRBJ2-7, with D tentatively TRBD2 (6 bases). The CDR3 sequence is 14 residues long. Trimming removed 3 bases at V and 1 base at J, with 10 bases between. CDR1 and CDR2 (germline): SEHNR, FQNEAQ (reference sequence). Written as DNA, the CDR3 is TGTGCCAGCAGCTTGCTTCGGGGGTCCTACGAGCAGTACTTC. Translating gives CASSLLRGSYEQYF.

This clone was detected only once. CDR3 DNA: TGTGCCAGCAGCCAACCTACCGGGACAGGGGTTGGCTACACCTTC. It is translated as CASSQPTGTGVGYTF. The chain links TRBV4-2 to TRBJ1-2; 10 nucleotides match TRBD1. The V segment lost 2 bases and the J segment 7 bases; nucleotides outside the gene matches: 7. Germline V gene lookup returns CDR1 LGHNA and CDR2 YNFKEQ. The CDR3 has 15 residues.